This TCR beta chain was recorded in a study of blood T cell repertoires in COVID-19. The overall study: Sample material is recorded as cDNA or gDNA derived from T cells, B-cell-depleted T cells, or PBMCs.

On this clone: Different DNA sequences within this sample yield the same CDR3.

Trimming stripped 9 bases from V and 1 base from J, with 7 bases between. Germline V gives CDR1 MNHEY, CDR2 SVGAGI. The CDR3 is 12 residues long. Only in-frame clones appear in the TCRdb table, and some are missing; sequencing was by immunoSEQ multiplex PCR. The sample has roughly 200,000 clones; 83% are singletons. Exposed participants came across a COVID-19 case within 2 weeks before study entry. This sequence was found in a woman aged 45-65 years who had been exposed to COVID-19. The sequenced sample consisted of PBMCs or T cells enriched from blood (not recorded which). The chain uses TRBV6-5 and TRBJ1-5; D is undetermined. CDR3 DNA sequence: TGTGCCAGTCGCGGGAGCAATCAGCCCCAGCATTTT. Its protein is CASRGSNQPQHF.